Sequencing of this TCR beta chain was carried out in a study of blood T cell repertoires in COVID-19. On the study more broadly: COVID-19 samples from acute and convalescent phases originated in the United States, Italy and Spain. Sources were T cells, B-cell-depleted T cells, or PBMCs; the material itself was cDNA or gDNA.

Original processing methods: Amplifying reference gene primers gave estimates of nucleated cell counts. The repertoire was sequenced with immunoSEQ multiplex PCR; TCRdb's copy has only in-frame clones and lacks some. That table gives V, J and clone size, and the DNA gave D and trimming. The profile shows about 89,000 clones, roughly 80% of them singletons. V was shortened by 2 bases and J by 6 bases, with 11 bases between the two germline ends. Germline V gene lookup returns CDR1 KGHSH and CDR2 LQKENI. This CDR3 is 13 amino acids long. The receptor was isolated from a woman of 80 years or more with acute or convalescent COVID-19. The V call is TRBV18, the J call TRBJ2-7, with D tentatively TRBD1 (6 bases). The specimen was peripheral blood. CDR3 bases: TGTGCCAGCTCACCAGACAGGTCGGCCGAGCAGTACTTC. Its protein product is CASSPDRSAEQYF.